A selection of T cell receptor beta chains follows, all from one sample in a study of CD8+ T cells in alopecia areata. The protocol was immunoSEQ multiplex PCR, while the TCRdb copy is restricted to in-frame clones and leaves out a portion. Among 98,000 or so clones listed, 55% to 60% were seen once. Input material: NKG2D-low CD8+ T cells sorted from blood. The receptors come from a human donor with alopecia areata. Both conserved end residues are part of each CDR3. Fields, in order: J gene, V gene, CDR3 protein.

j_gene: TRBJ2-3
v_gene: TRBV27
CDR3aa: CASTSNIRDTQYF

j_gene: TRBJ2-1
v_gene: TRBV6-1
CDR3aa: CASSEPSGRAYNEQFF

j_gene: TRBJ2-3
v_gene: TRBV27
CDR3aa: CASSLSLAGVGDTQYF

j_gene: TRBJ1-1
v_gene: TRBV7-3
CDR3aa: CASSLKQGREAFF

j_gene: TRBJ2-1
v_gene: TRBV4-1
CDR3aa: CASRLAGGYEQFF

j_gene: TRBJ2-7
v_gene: TRBV7-6
CDR3aa: CASSLALSEQYF

j_gene: TRBJ1-1
v_gene: TRBV28
CDR3aa: CASRLERGTSNTEAFF

j_gene: TRBJ1-4
v_gene: TRBV2
CDR3aa: CASSDPRQGTNEKLFF

j_gene: TRBJ1-5
v_gene: TRBV6-5
CDR3aa: CASSAGLSNQPQHF

j_gene: TRBJ2-3
v_gene: TRBV15
CDR3aa: CATREAASTDTQYF

j_gene: TRBJ1-2
v_gene: TRBV9
CDR3aa: CASSPQGNHYGYTF

j_gene: TRBJ2-5
v_gene: TRBV15
CDR3aa: CATSETGAPGTQYF